In its sample, the clone carrying this TCR beta chain was seen once. The protocol was immunoSEQ multiplex PCR, while the TCRdb copy is restricted to in-frame clones and leaves out a portion. The sample comprises 75,000 to 95,000 clones, around 89% of which are singletons, and 8% to 10% rests with the top ten. The data belong to a study of OX40 agonist ivuxolimab in advanced cancers. CDR1 and CDR2 (germline): MNHNS, SASEGT. J was trimmed by 4 bases and V by 6 bases; bases with no gene match: 5. This CDR3 has 13 amino acids. This rearrangement joins TRBV6-1 to TRBJ1-1; 7 nucleotides line up with TRBD1. The sequence was collected from an adult with an advanced solid tumor such as melanoma, head and neck, liver or kidney cancer. The input for sequencing was CD4+ or CD8+ T cells sorted from blood, taken in a trial of the OX40 agonist ivuxolimab. CDR3 region: CASSVQGGTEAFF. CDR3 sequence (DNA): TGTGCCAGCAGCGTTCAGGGGGGCACTGAAGCTTTCTTT.